This is a list of T cell receptor beta chains from one sample in a study of chemoradiotherapy in HPV16-positive cancers. Produced via immunoSEQ multiplex PCR; TCRdb's table is partial and in-frame only. The repertoire includes fewer than 5,500 clones, more than 65% of them detected once, and 12% sits in the top ten. Source: tumor tissue, taken from a patient who underwent chemoradiotherapy. These TCRs come from a human donor with HPV-associated anogenital cancer. Each CDR3 is given without its conserved first and last residue. A D gene is named only where the DNA matches it firmly.

TRBV27,TRBD1,13,TRBJ2-1,ASRADRDSYNEQF
TRBV13,TRBD2,13,TRBJ2-1,ASSAGTSRYNEQF
TRBV9,.,14,TRBJ1-1,ASSVVPPGAGTEAF
TRBV7-9,.,9,TRBJ1-3,ASSQLDTYV
TRBV30,.,13,TRBJ2-6,AWSTGISGANVLT
TRBV9,TRBD2,13,TRBJ2-1,ASSVGPSGRNEQF
TRBV2,.,12,TRBJ1-4,ASTTGRSNEKLF
TRBV5-6,.,10,TRBJ2-1,ASSRWEVEQF
TRBV11-3,TRBD2,18,TRBJ2-3,ASSLAGGLAGARMADTQY
TRBV6-1,TRBD1,12,TRBJ1-1,ASSFRDRNTEAF
TRBV7-2,TRBD1,12,TRBJ2-2,ASSWTGNTGELF
TRBV28,.,12,TRBJ1-5,ASSLRAGFQPQH
TRBV6-5,.,12,TRBJ1-5,ASSYSSGAQPQH
TRBV7-3,TRBD2,13,TRBJ2-1,ASSLLLAQYNEQF
TRBV5-1,.,12,TRBJ1-1,ASSLASMNTEAF
TRBV7-9,TRBD1,17,TRBJ2-1,ASSPSGNNGQGPYNEQF
TRBV6-5,.,11,TRBJ2-7,ASSPVQGLEQY
TRBV27,TRBD2,12,.,ASSSGLDRSEQY
TRBV7-2,.,12,TRBJ2-3,ASSDSISTDTQY
TRBV9,.,13,TRBJ2-5,ASSVGRDVRETQY
TRBV18,.,11,TRBJ2-4,ASSPRDENIQY
TRBV11-3,TRBD2,15,TRBJ2-3,ASRYSREGLSTDTQY
TRBV19,.,13,TRBJ2-2,ASSILGRYTGELF
TRBV18,.,12,TRBJ1-1,ASSQDESEGEAF
TRBV20-1,.,9,TRBJ1-1,SATLPPEAF
TRBV27,.,12,TRBJ2-3,ASSRRRLGDTQY
TRBV5-5,TRBD2,12,TRBJ2-7,ASSLGFSGTQQY
TRBV19,.,11,TRBJ2-7,ATSWGARAEQY
TRBV18,.,11,TRBJ2-7,ASSLTDVYEQY
TRBV4-2,TRBD1,15,TRBJ2-3,ASSQLQGAVGTDTQY
TRBV6-4,.,12,TRBJ1-1,ASSVSPDGTEAF
TRBV7-2,TRBD1,13,TRBJ1-3,ASSLSRGYGNTIY